This entry lists 26 T cell receptor beta chains sequenced from one sample in a study of tumor-infiltrating lymphocytes in primary liver carcinoma. The researchers obtained blood RNA from unsorted whole blood and also extracted germline DNA. From approximately 0.5 ug of total RNA, TCR beta-specific cDNA was reverse-transcribed using a constant-region primer. Each TCR beta library was derived from three nested multiplex PCR rounds that employed slightly modified ARM-PCR. In the first two PCR rounds, TRBV1-TRBV30 forward primers were paired with a C-beta reverse primer, and each round lasted roughly 10 cycles. TCRdb passed the multiplex PCR reads through MiXCR, listing each CDR3 protein once. The profile covers 150,000 to 200,000 distinct CDR3 sequences, with about 60% appearing a single time and about 70% taken by the ten largest. The sequenced sample was peripheral blood. Receptors originate from a man aged 40-50 years with primary liver carcinoma and hepatitis B virus infection.

The rearrangement joins TRBV29-1 to TRBJ1-1, with 7 bases fitting TRBD1. J was trimmed by 4 bases and V by 5 bases; bases with no gene match: 7. CDR1 is SQVTM and CDR2 is ANQGSEA in the germline V gene. The CDR3 has 13 amino acids. This CDR3 reads CSVRQGEGTEAFF. The CDR3 nucleotides read TGCAGCGTTCGACAGGGAGAGGGCACTGAAGCTTTCTTT.

This clonotype was detected once. The CDR3 end shows no conserved phenylalanine or tryptophan, and so a read error is likely. The DNA is left out, because the CDR3 cannot be placed on it with certainty; the CDR3 is given as TCRdb lists it. The rearrangement uses TRBV11-3 and TRBJ2-2; the table names TRBD1, a call not compared with the DNA. Per germline, CDR1 SGHNT and CDR2 YENEEA. A total of 15 residues make up the CDR3, ends included. The chain's CDR3 is CASSSGSAGTGEPFY.

The chain joins TRBV30 to TRBJ1-3, with unresolved D. Trimming cost V 5 bases and J 6 bases, with 5 bases left between them. From germline, CDR1 is GTSNPN and CDR2 SVGIG (reference sequence). This CDR3 has 10 amino acids. The CDR3 sequence: CAWVENTIYF. The DNA of the CDR3 is TGTGCCTGGGTCGAAAACACCATATATTTT. The entire variable domain, with the rest obtained from reference TRBV30 and TRBJ1-3, is as follows: SQTIHQWPATLVQPVGSPLSLECTVEGTSNPNLYWYRQAAGRGLQLLFYSVGIGQISSEVPQNLSASRPQDRQFILSSKKLLLSDSGFYLCAWVENTIYFGEGSWLTVV.

The chain employs TRBV10-3 and TRBJ2-3; possible D gene TRBD1, 6 bases. The CDR3 is made up of 14 amino acids. Germline V CDR1 and CDR2: ENHRY, SYGVKD. Trimming left V 11 bases short and J 5 bases short, with 20 bases between. The CDR3 coding sequence is TGTGCCGTGGGGATTGTGGGGGCAGGAGATACGCAGTATTTT. It is translated as CAVGIVGAGDTQYF.

This chain links TRBV10-3 with TRBJ2-3; TRBD1 matches at 8 bases. The germline V gene encodes CDR1 ENHRY and CDR2 SYGVKD. The V gene end was trimmed by 2 bases and the J gene end by 1 base; junction bases not matched to a gene: 2. The CDR3 contains 15 residues. CDR3 amino acids: CAISEPTGGTDTQYF. In DNA form, the CDR3 reads TGTGCCATCAGTGAGCCGACAGGGGGCACAGATACGCAGTATTTT.

Comment on this clonotype: The junction and the germline gene differ at one end; a read error may be behind it. The chain carries TRBV29-1 and TRBJ1-2; a weak D match, TRBD1 (5 bases). Per germline, CDR1 SQVTM and CDR2 ANQGSEA. CDR3 length: 12 amino acids. CDR3 residues: CSTHTGKHGYIF. The DNA of the CDR3 is TGCAGCACCCATACAGGCAAACATGGCTACATCTTC.

The chain couples TRBV6-1 to TRBJ2-3; 11 positions match TRBD2. The V segment lost 2 bases and the J segment 3 bases; nucleotides outside the gene matches: 10. CDR1 is MNHNS and CDR2 is SASEGT in the germline V gene. The CDR3 sequence is 18 residues long. The CDR3 nucleotides are TGTGCCAGCAGTGAAATGGGGCTAGCGGGAGGAGCAACAGATACGCAGTATTTT. Translating gives CASSEMGLAGGATDTQYF.

This clonotype was seen a single time. The chain is built from TRBV10-2 and TRBJ2-3; possible D gene TRBD2, 5 bases. V lost 8 bases to trimming and J lost 1 base, with 13 bases between them. Germline V gene sequence: CDR1 WSHSY, CDR2 SAAADI. There are 14 residues in the CDR3. The CDR3 DNA reads as TGCGCCAGCTCCGGGATAGTACGCACAGATACGCAGTATTTT. Protein: CASSGIVRTDTQYF.

V gene TRBV12-3 or TRBV12-4 combines with J gene TRBJ2-7; the match to TRBD2 covers 7 bases. This CDR3 is built from 15 residues. J gave up 7 bases and V 5 bases, and 14 bases lay outside the gene matches. CDR3 sequence (DNA): TGTGCCAGCAGTCCCTCTAGCGGACCGTCGACGGAGCAGTACTTC. Translated, it gives CASSPSSGPSTEQYF.

V is TRBV4-1 and J is TRBJ2-5; D possibly corresponds to TRBD1 (6 bases). This CDR3 is built from 13 residues. Germline values: CDR1 MGHRA, CDR2 YSYEKL. V was shortened by 1 base and J by 7 bases, with 10 bases between the two germline ends. CDR3 coding DNA: TGCGCCAGCAGCCAAGGGAAAGGGGGGACCCAGTACTTC. Its translation: CASSQGKGGTQYF.

Concerning this clonotype itself: Possible read error: a much larger clone is one base away. The rearrangement uses TRBV4-1 and TRBJ2-3; TRBD1 matches 8 bases. CDR1 MGHRA and CDR2 YSYEKL come from the germline V gene. This CDR3 spans 16 amino acids. This chain's CDR3 is CASSQDRGTGTETQYF. In DNA form, the CDR3 reads TGCGCCAGCAGCCAAGATAGGGGGACAGGAACAGAAACGCAGTATTTT.

With respect to this clonotype: One end of the junction is discordant with germline, which a read error may explain. The rearrangement links TRBV11-2 to TRBJ2-3; D possibly matches TRBD1 or TRBD2 (5 bases each). The CDR3 has 15 amino acids. Germline CDR1 is SGHAT and CDR2 is FQNNGV. CDR3 region: CVSSLVRGVGDTQYF. The CDR3 nucleotides are TGTGTCAGCAGCTTAGTTAGAGGGGTGGGAGATACGCAGTATTTT.

Regarding this clonotype: The junction departs from germline at one end; a sequencing error may be responsible. CDR3 sequence reads: CASSLVPDRTPKNIQYF. The CDR3 bases are TGTGCCAGCAGCTTAGTCCCGGACAGGACCCCCAAAAACATACAGTACTTC. This chain links TRBV11-2 with TRBJ2-4; 7 bases agree with TRBD1. The germline gives CDR1 SGHAT, CDR2 FQNNGV. There are 17 residues in the CDR3. Combining the CDR3 with reference TRBV11-2 and TRBJ2-4 gives the whole variable domain EAGVAQSPRYKIIEKRQSVAFWCNPISGHATLYWYQQILGQGPKLLIQFQNNGVVDDSQLPKDRFSAERLKGVDSTLKIQPAKLEDSAVYLCASSLVPDRTPKNIQYFGAGTRLSVL.

The table lists this clonotype with a count of one. The chain has TRBV25-1 and TRBJ2-3; unclear D gene. The CDR3 runs 14 residues. V dropped 8 bases and J dropped 3 bases, with 15 bases sitting between them. Germline values: CDR1 MGHDK, CDR2 SYGVNS. CDR3 protein: CASGATARTDTQYF. The CDR3 DNA reads TGTGCCAGCGGTGCGACCGCCCGGACAGATACGCAGTATTTT.

In the case of this clonotype: At one end, the junction sequence differs from germline, possibly due to a read error. The rearrangement links TRBV12-3 or TRBV12-4 to TRBJ2-2; 8 positions agree with TRBD2. The CDR3 is 18 residues long. CDR3 nucleotide sequence: TGTGCCAGCAGCCTTTACCCGTCACCGGGAGGGCCAGGCGGGGAGCCGTTTTTT. Translated, it gives CASSLYPSPGGPGGEPFF.

V is TRBV12-5 and J is TRBJ2-7, with 9 bases matching TRBD1. The CDR3 is 17 residues long. Germline assignment: CDR1 LGHNT and CDR2 FRNRAP. V shed 6 bases, J shed 2 bases, and the junction held 14 bases outside the gene matches. The DNA for the CDR3 is TGTGCTAGTGGCCCCCCGGGACAGGGAGAGGCTACCTACGAGCAGTACTTC. Amino acids: CASGPPGQGEATYEQYF.

As concerns this clonotype: A read error may produce the germline difference seen at one junction end. The rearrangement uses TRBV11-2 and TRBJ2-7, with D uncertain. The CDR3 covers 14 residues. The V gene's germline CDR1 is SGHAT and CDR2 FQNNGV. This CDR3 reads CAISLTDGAYEQYF. The CDR3 bases are TGTGCCATCAGCTTGACCGACGGAGCCTACGAGCAATATTTC.

Comments on this clonotype: A much more abundant neighbour one base away suggests this may be a read error. The V call is TRBV11-2, the J call TRBJ1-4, with D perhaps TRBD1 (5 bases). V shed 2 bases and J shed 0 bases, with 13 bases lying between them. The CDR3 has 17 amino acids. The germline CDR1 and CDR2 sequences are SGHAT and FQNNGV. The CDR3 DNA sequence: TGTGCCAGCAGCTTAAGGCCCGGGGGTGCAACTAATGAAAAACTGTTTTTT. This sequence encodes CASSLRPGGATNEKLFF. The whole variable domain, filled in from reference TRBV11-2 and TRBJ1-4, reads EAGVAQSPRYKIIEKRQSVAFWCNPISGHATLYWYQQILGQGPKLLIQFQNNGVVDDSQLPKDRFSAERLKGVDSTLKIQPAKLEDSAVYLCASSLRPGGATNEKLFFGSGTQLSVL.

On this clonotype itself: A read error may account for a junction end that differs from germline. This chain links TRBV11-1 with TRBJ1-5, with D perhaps TRBD1 (6 bases). CDR1 and CDR2 from the germline V gene are SGHAT and FQDESV (reference sequence). This CDR3 contains 18 residues. The CDR3 coding sequence is TGTGCCAGCAGCTTATCTACAGGGCTTCGTGTGAGCAATCAGCCCCAGCGTTTT. Protein product: CASSLSTGLRVSNQPQRF.

This clonotype has a handful of counts. The V and J genes are TRBV29-1 and TRBJ2-7; tentatively, D is TRBD1 (6 bases). CDR3 length: 13 amino acids. Germline CDR1 reads SQVTM; CDR2 reads ANQGSEA. The CDR3 DNA reads TGCGGAGCTTCCATTGGACAGACCTACGAGCAGTACTTC. It codes for CGASIGQTYEQYF.

The sample holds a few counts of this clonotype. This rearrangement joins TRBV6-1 to TRBJ2-1; 10 nucleotides match TRBD2. This CDR3 region has 16 residues. CDR1 is MNHNS, CDR2 SASEGT, per germline. After removal of 6 bases from V and 6 bases from J, the junction contained 11 bases not matched to a gene. The CDR3 nucleotides are TGTGCCAGCAGCATGTCCCTAGCGGGAGTATCCAATGAGCAGTTCTTC. Translated: CASSMSLAGVSNEQFF.

CDR3 residues: CASSQAPSGSGEYTQYF. The CDR3, as DNA: TGCGCCAGCAGCCAAGCTCCTAGCGGGAGCGGCGAGTATACGCAGTATTTT. V is TRBV4-1 and J is TRBJ2-3; 10 positions agree with TRBD2. The germline V gene encodes CDR1 MGHRA and CDR2 YSYEKL. The V segment lost 1 base and the J segment 7 bases; nucleotides outside the gene matches: 11. CDR3 length: 17 amino acids.

Worth noting for this clonotype: At one boundary the junction diverges from the germline segment, which might be a read error. The V call is TRBV4-2, the J call TRBJ2-2; perhaps TRBD2 as D (5 bases). The CDR3 extends over 14 amino acids. The germline CDR1 and CDR2 sequences are LGHNA and YNFKEQ. The CDR3 here is CASTQEGNTGELLF. In DNA form, the CDR3 reads TGTGCCAGCACCCAAGAAGGAAACACCGGGGAGCTGCTTTTT.

As for this clonotype: One end of the junction varies from germline; a read error may be responsible. The chain uses TRBV11-1 and TRBJ1-6, with D hard to call. Germline V lookup: CDR1 SGHAT, CDR2 FQDESV (reference sequence). The CDR3 loop spans 14 amino acids. The CDR3 protein is CASSRIGNNSPFHF. CDR3 in DNA: TGTGCCAGCAGCCGGATAGGGAACAATTCACCCTTCCACTTT.

This clonotype was counted a few times. The chain employs TRBV5-4 and TRBJ2-7; 9 bases map to TRBD1. The CDR3 sequence is 15 residues long. The germline gives CDR1 SGHNT, CDR2 YYREEE (reference sequence). Trimming removed 0 bases from V and 4 bases from J; junction bases left unmatched: 5. The DNA for the CDR3 is TGTGCCAGCAGCTTGGCCCCGGGACAGGGTTACGAGCAGTACTTC. Its translation: CASSLAPGQGYEQYF.

This clonotype was picked up one time. The rearrangement uses TRBV12-3 or TRBV12-4 and TRBJ2-5; D remains ambiguous. The CDR3 has 14 residues. Trimming left V 3 bases short and J 5 bases short, with 13 bases between. The CDR3 coding sequence is TGTGCCAGCAGTTTTACGTGGCCCGAGGAGACCCAGTACTTC. Translated: CASSFTWPEETQYF.